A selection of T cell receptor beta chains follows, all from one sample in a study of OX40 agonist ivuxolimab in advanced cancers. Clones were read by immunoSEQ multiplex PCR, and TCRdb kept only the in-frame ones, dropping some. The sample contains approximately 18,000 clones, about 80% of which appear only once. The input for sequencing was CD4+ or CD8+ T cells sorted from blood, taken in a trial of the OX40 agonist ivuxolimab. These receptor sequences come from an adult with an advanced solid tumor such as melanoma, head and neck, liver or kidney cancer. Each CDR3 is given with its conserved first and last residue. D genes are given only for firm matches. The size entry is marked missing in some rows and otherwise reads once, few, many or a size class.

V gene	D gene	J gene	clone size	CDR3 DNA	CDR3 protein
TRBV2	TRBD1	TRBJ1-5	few	TGTGCCAGCAGCCGGACAGGGAGTAATCAGCCCCAGCATTTT	CASSRTGSNQPQHF
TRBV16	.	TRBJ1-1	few	TGTGCCAGCAGCCGGGGGGCCACTGAAGCTTTCTTT	CASSRGATEAFF
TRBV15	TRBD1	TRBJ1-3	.	TGTGCCACCAGCGGGGACAGGGGGCTCTCTGGAAACACCATATATTTT	CATSGDRGLSGNTIYF
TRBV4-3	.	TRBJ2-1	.	TGCGCCAGCAGCCAACTTTGGGAGCAGTTCTTC	CASSQLWEQFF
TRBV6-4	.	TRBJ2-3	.	TGTGCCAGCAGCCGGGCCGTCACAGATACGCAGTATTTT	CASSRAVTDTQYF
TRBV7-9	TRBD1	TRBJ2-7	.	TGTGCCAGCAGCCCCTACGGGACAGGGAGTAAAACCTACGAGCAGTACTTC	CASSPYGTGSKTYEQYF
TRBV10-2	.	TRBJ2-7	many	TGCGCCACCGGGACGGTGACCTACGAGCAGTACTTC	CATGTVTYEQYF
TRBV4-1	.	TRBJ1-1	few	TGCGCCAGCAGCCAATACACGGGAATGAACACTGAAGCTTTCTTT	CASSQYTGMNTEAFF
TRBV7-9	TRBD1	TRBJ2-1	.	TGTGCCAGCAGCCAAATGGGGACAGGGGGCTTCCATGAGCAGTTCTTC	CASSQMGTGGFHEQFF
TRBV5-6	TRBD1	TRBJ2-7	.	TGTGCCAGCAGCTTGGGTGGACAGGGGTATCTGGAGTACTTC	CASSLGGQGYLEYF
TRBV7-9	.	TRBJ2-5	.	TGTGCCAGCAGCTCAGGATCGGACCTCGACAGACCCCAAGAGACCCAGTACTTC	CASSSGSDLDRPQETQYF
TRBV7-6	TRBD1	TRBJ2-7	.	TGTGCCAGCAGCTACCGACAGGGTGCCTACGAGCAGTACTTC	CASSYRQGAYEQYF
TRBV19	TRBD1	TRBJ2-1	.	TGTGCCAGTAGTCCAGACAGGGCCCGCCGGTATGAGCAGTTCTTC	CASSPDRARRYEQFF
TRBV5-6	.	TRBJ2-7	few	TGTGCCAGCAGCCAGATCCCTTGGGAGCAGTACTTC	CASSQIPWEQYF
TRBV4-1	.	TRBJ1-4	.	TGCGCCAGCAGCCAAGATCGTGAAAAACTGTTTTTT	CASSQDREKLFF
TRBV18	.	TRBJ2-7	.	TGTGCCAGCTCCCGCGGTGACTACGAGCAGTACTTC	CASSRGDYEQYF
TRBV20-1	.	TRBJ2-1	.	TGCAGTGCTAAAGGGACGTCTAGAAAGTTCTTC	CSAKGTSRKFF
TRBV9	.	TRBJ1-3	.	TGTGCCAGCAGCCAGAATAGGGCTGGAAACACCATATATTTT	CASSQNRAGNTIYF
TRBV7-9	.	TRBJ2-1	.	TGTGCCAGCAGCGGTCTGGGGGGCGAATCTATACTCTTC	CASSGLGGESILF
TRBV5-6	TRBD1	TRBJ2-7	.	TGTGCCAGCAGTTCCTTGTCCCGGGACAGGGCTTACGAGCAGTACTTC	CASSSLSRDRAYEQYF
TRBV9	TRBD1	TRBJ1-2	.	TGTGCCAGCAGCGTAGGGGCAGGGGGCAGAAGGGCCCCTAACTATGGCTACACCTTC	CASSVGAGGRRAPNYGYTF
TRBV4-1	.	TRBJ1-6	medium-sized	TGCGCCAGCAGCCATGTGGGGGGTAATTCACCCCTCCACTTT	CASSHVGGNSPLHF
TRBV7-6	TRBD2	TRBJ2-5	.	TGTGCCAGCAACTTATTAGCGGGGGTAGTCCAAGAGACCCAGTACTTC	CASNLLAGVVQETQYF
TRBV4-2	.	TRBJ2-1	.	TGTGCCAGCAGCTTCACCGGGACTTCCTACAATGAGCAGTTCTTC	CASSFTGTSYNEQFF
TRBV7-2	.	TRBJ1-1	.	TGTGCCAGCACTACCCCAGGGGTCACTGAAGCTTTCTTT	CASTTPGVTEAFF
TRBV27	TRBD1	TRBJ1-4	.	TGTGCCAGCAGTCCTACAGGGGTCAGGAATGAAAAACTGTTTTTT	CASSPTGVRNEKLFF
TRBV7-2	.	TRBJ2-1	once	TGTGCCAGCAGAGGGCCATATAACACAAAAAGCTCCTACAATGAGCAGTTCTTC	CASRGPYNTKSSYNEQFF
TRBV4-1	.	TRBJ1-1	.	TGCGCCAGCAGCCAAGATGGGGTGGAAGCTTTCTTT	CASSQDGVEAFF
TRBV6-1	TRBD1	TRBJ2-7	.	TGTGCCAGCACCCACAGGGGGGAGTCCTACGAGCAGTACTTC	CASTHRGESYEQYF
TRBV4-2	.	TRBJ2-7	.	TGTGCCAGCAGCCAAGCTATAGGGTGGGAGCAGTACTTC	CASSQAIGWEQYF
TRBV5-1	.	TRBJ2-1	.	TGCGCCAGCAGCTTGGACAGGTACTCCTACAATGAGCAGTTCTTC	CASSLDRYSYNEQFF
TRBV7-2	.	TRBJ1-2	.	TGTGCCAGCAGCCCACCGGGGGCAGTTAGGATCCAGGGCTACACCTTC	CASSPPGAVRIQGYTF
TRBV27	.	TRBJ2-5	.	TGTGCCAGCAGTTTGCAGGGCAATAAAGAGACCCAGTACTTC	CASSLQGNKETQYF
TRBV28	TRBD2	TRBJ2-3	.	TGTGCCAGCAGTTTAGGACTAGCGGGAGGGTATTACACAGATACGCAGTATTTT	CASSLGLAGGYYTDTQYF
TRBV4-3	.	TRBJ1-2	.	TGCGCCAGCAGCCAAGAGAGTGGGGCTGACTATGGCTACACCTTC	CASSQESGADYGYTF
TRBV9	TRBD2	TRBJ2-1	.	TGTGCCAGCAGCGTAGGTAGCGGGTTTTACAATGAGCAGTTCTTC	CASSVGSGFYNEQFF
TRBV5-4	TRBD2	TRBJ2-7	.	TGTGCCAGCAGTCATAGCGGGAGCTCCTACGAGCAGTACTTC	CASSHSGSSYEQYF
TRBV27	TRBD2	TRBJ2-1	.	TGTGCCAGCAGCCTAATCCCGGGACTAGCGGGGGGGCCTAGTGAGCAGTTCTTC	CASSLIPGLAGGPSEQFF
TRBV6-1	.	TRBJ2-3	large	TGTGCCAGCAGCCCCCGGGCGGAGCTAGATACGCAGTATTTT	CASSPRAELDTQYF
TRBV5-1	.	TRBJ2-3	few	TGCGCCAGCAGCTCTGGGTCCAGTGGAGATACGCAGTATTTT	CASSSGSSGDTQYF
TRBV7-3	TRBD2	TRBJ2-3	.	TGTGCCAGCAGCAGTAGCGGGGGGGCCGTAGATACGCAGTATTTT	CASSSSGGAVDTQYF
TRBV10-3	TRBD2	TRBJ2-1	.	TGTGCCATCAGTGAGCCGGAGGCGGGGGGCAATGAGCAGTTCTTC	CAISEPEAGGNEQFF
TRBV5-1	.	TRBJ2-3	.	TGCGCCAGCAGCTTGGAGGGGTTCACAGATACGCAGTATTTT	CASSLEGFTDTQYF
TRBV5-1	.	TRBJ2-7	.	TGCGCCAGCAGCTTGTTTGGTCAGAACTACGAGCAGTACTTC	CASSLFGQNYEQYF
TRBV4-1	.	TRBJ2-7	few	TGCGCCAGCAGCCAAGATCCAGGGTATCACGAGCAGTACTTC	CASSQDPGYHEQYF
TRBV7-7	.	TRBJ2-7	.	TGTGCCAGCAGCTTGGAAGGGTATTACGAGCAGTACTTC	CASSLEGYYEQYF
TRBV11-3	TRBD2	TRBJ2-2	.	TGTGCCAGCAGACTACTAGCGGGGGACACCGGGGAGCTGTTTTTT	CASRLLAGDTGELFF
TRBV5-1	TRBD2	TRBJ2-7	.	TGCGCCAGCAGCACCGTGGGACTAGCGGATCCCTACGAGCAGTACTTC	CASSTVGLADPYEQYF
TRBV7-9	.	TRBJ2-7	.	TGTGCCAGCAGGAGGGACTCCTACGAGCAGTACTTC	CASRRDSYEQYF
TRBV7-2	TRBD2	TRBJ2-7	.	TGTGCCAGCAGCTCGGGACTAGCGGGAAGGTACGAGCAGTACTTC	CASSSGLAGRYEQYF
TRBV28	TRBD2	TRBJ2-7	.	TGTGCCAGCAGTCCGGCGGGGGAGACCTACGAGCAGTACTTC	CASSPAGETYEQYF
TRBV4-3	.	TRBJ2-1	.	TGCGCCAGCAGCCAAGATTCCGCCCGAGTCGAGCAGTTCTTC	CASSQDSARVEQFF
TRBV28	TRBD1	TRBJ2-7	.	TGTGCCAGCAGCAAAGACAGGGGGCGGACCCACGAGCAGTACTTC	CASSKDRGRTHEQYF
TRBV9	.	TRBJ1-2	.	TGTGCCAGCAGCGTAGGCGCAGGCTATGGCTACACCTTC	CASSVGAGYGYTF
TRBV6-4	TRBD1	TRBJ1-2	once	TGTGCCAGCAGTGAGGGACAGAACTATGGCTACACCTTC	CASSEGQNYGYTF
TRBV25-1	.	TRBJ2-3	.	TGTGCCATATCTGGGACAGATACGCAGTATTTT	CAISGTDTQYF
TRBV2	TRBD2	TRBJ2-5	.	TGTGCCAGCAGTGAAACTAGCGGGATAGAGGAGACCCAGTACTTC	CASSETSGIEETQYF
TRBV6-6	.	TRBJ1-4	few	TGTGCCAGCAGTGCCCCCCGGGACGAGAATGAAAAACTGTTTTTT	CASSAPRDENEKLFF
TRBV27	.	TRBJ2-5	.	TGTGCCAGCAGGCTGGGAGGAGGAGAGACCCAGTACTTC	CASRLGGGETQYF
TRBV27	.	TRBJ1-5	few	TGTGCCAGCAGCCGAGAGGGGGTTGGTAATCAGCCCCAGCATTTT	CASSREGVGNQPQHF